This T cell receptor beta chain was identified during a study of PD-1 blockade in classical Hodgkin lymphoma. Study overall: Once every 2 weeks, patients received intravenous nivolumab at 3 mg/kg. Whole-study results and caveats: At baseline, newly diagnosed patients reportedly showed less TCR diversity than healthy donors.

Method: immunoSEQ multiplex PCR; TCRdb's copy keeps in-frame clones and lacks some. Of approximately 19,000 clones in the sample, about 87% were seen once. V lost 7 bases to trimming and J lost 8 bases, with 15 bases between them. CDR1 and CDR2 from the germline V gene are MNHEY and SMNVEV (reference sequence). The CDR3 is 13 amino acids. This sample's time point: cycle 4 day 1 (C4D1), after 5 to 7 weeks of nivolumab. With no exception, relapse followed autologous stem cell transplantation in all patients, and brentuximab vedotin exposure varied. The investigators isolated CD8+ T cells from thawed PBMCs using magnetic negative selection. As concerns this clone: The antigen remains undetermined.

This specimen consisted of CD8+ T cells from blood, obtained before the fourth cycle of nivolumab. The chain joins TRBV27 to TRBJ2-1; tentative D call: TRBD2 (7 bases). This receptor was obtained from a human donor with classical Hodgkin lymphoma. The CDR3 bases are TGTGCCAGCAACACGGGGGGCATCGATGAGCAGTTCTTC. This encodes CASNTGGIDEQFF.